These T cell receptor beta chains were read from a single sample in a study of shared clonotypes between healthy human individuals. Assay: immunoSEQ multiplex PCR; the TCRdb copy retains only in-frame clones and omits some. The sample records about 1,500,000 clones, around 97% being singletons. The specimen sequenced was naive CD4+ T cells sorted from blood. The receptor source for this set is a man between 25 and 39 years old in good health. CDR3s include the opening cysteine and the closing phenylalanine or tryptophan. A D gene is named only where the DNA matches it firmly. The size of a clone is reported for some rows only, either as once, few or many, or as a class for expanded clones.

V gene	clone size	D gene	CDR3 length	J gene	CDR3 protein	CDR3 DNA
TRBV29-1	NA	TRBD1	12	TRBJ2-5	CSVDSQGETQYF	TGCAGCGTTGATTCACAGGGGGAGACCCAGTACTTC
TRBV7-9	NA	NA	14	TRBJ1-5	CASSPQLSNQPQHF	TGTGCCAGCAGCCCGCAGCTTAGCAATCAGCCCCAGCATTTT
TRBV13	NA	NA	14	TRBJ2-7	CASSPFSRIYEQYF	TGTGCCAGCAGCCCATTTAGCAGAATCTACGAGCAGTACTTC
TRBV25-1	once	NA	12	TRBJ1-1	CASSETGNEAFF	TGTGCCAGCAGTGAGACGGGCAATGAAGCTTTCTTT
TRBV2	NA	TRBD2	17	TRBJ2-3	CASSAGSGRAGTDTQYF	TGTGCCAGCAGCGCGGGTAGCGGGAGGGCCGGCACAGATACGCAGTATTTT
TRBV5-4	NA	NA	14	TRBJ1-1	CASSFGQWNTEAFF	TGTGCCAGCAGCTTTGGACAGTGGAACACTGAAGCTTTCTTT
TRBV5-4	NA	TRBD2	15	TRBJ2-5	CASSFSGRREETQYF	TGTGCCAGCAGCTTTAGCGGGAGACGGGAAGAGACCCAGTACTTC
TRBV28	once	NA	12	TRBJ2-5	CASESRVETQYF	TGTGCCAGCGAAAGCAGGGTAGAGACCCAGTACTTC
TRBV2	once	NA	13	TRBJ2-7	CASKPSDVSWQYF	TGTGCCAGCAAGCCGTCGGATGTGTCATGGCAGTACTTC
TRBV23-1	NA	NA	13	TRBJ2-3	CASSQIGADTQYF	TGCGCCAGCAGTCAAATTGGGGCAGATACGCAGTATTTT
TRBV5-1	NA	NA	14	TRBJ1-1	CASSTDRTNTEAFF	TGCGCCAGCAGCACCGACAGGACGAACACTGAAGCTTTCTTT
TRBV11-2	NA	NA	15	TRBJ2-1	CASSLEGASGNEQFF	TGTGCCAGCAGCTTAGAAGGGGCGTCTGGGAATGAGCAGTTCTTC
TRBV11-2	NA	NA	11	TRBJ2-1	CASSLSNEQFF	TGTGCCAGCAGCTTAAGTAATGAGCAGTTCTTC
TRBV10-1	NA	NA	15	TRBJ2-7	CASRDYRGSSYEQYF	TGCGCCAGCAGAGACTATCGGGGGAGCTCCTACGAGCAGTACTTC
TRBV21-1	NA	NA	15	TRBJ2-7	CASSKPSGRVYEQYF	TGTGCCAGCAGCAAGCCTAGCGGGAGGGTCTACGAGCAGTACTTC
TRBV4-1	NA	TRBD1	16	TRBJ1-5	CASSQALDRGIQPQHF	TGCGCCAGCAGCCAAGCTCTGGACAGGGGCATCCAGCCCCAGCATTTT
TRBV2	NA	NA	13	TRBJ1-3	CASRSWVGNTIYF	TGTGCCAGCAGATCGTGGGTGGGAAACACCATATATTTT
TRBV5-8	NA	TRBD1	15	TRBJ2-6	CASSHRGAGANVLTF	TGTGCCAGCAGCCACAGGGGAGCTGGGGCCAACGTCCTGACTTTC
TRBV2	NA	NA	14	TRBJ1-2	CASKLEQLNYGYTF	TGTGCCAGCAAGTTGGAACAGCTTAACTATGGCTACACCTTC
TRBV11-2	NA	NA	13	TRBJ2-2	CASSLLNTGELFF	TGTGCCAGCAGCTTACTGAACACCGGGGAGCTGTTTTTT
TRBV6-1	NA	NA	14	TRBJ1-5	CASSDRGRGQPQHF	TGTGCCAGCAGTGACAGGGGTAGGGGTCAGCCCCAGCATTTT
TRBV27	NA	TRBD1	18	TRBJ1-2	CASSLGFRQGAKSYGYTF	TGTGCCAGCAGTTTGGGTTTTAGGCAGGGGGCTAAATCGTATGGCTACACCTTC
TRBV23-1	NA	TRBD1	18	TRBJ2-5	CASSQSGDRVSHQETQYF	TGCGCCAGCAGTCAATCTGGGGACAGGGTTTCCCACCAAGAGACCCAGTACTTC
TRBV5-4	NA	TRBD2	17	TRBJ2-2	CASTGRREGRDTGELFF	TGTGCCAGCACCGGCCGGCGGGAGGGCCGGGACACCGGGGAGCTGTTTTTT